The entry below describes one T cell receptor (beta chain). Its antigen is not identified. This entry belongs to a study of neoadjuvant nivolumab and ipilimumab in lung cancer. The wider study: The combination arm added day-1 ipilimumab 1 mg/kg to nivolumab 3 mg/kg on days 1, 15, 29.

Whole-study results and caveats: Only two of four nivolumab-treated tumors gained richness and clonality by surgery.

This CDR3 contains 19 residues. The V gene end was trimmed by 4 bases and the J gene end by 3 bases; junction bases not matched to a gene: 17. The germline CDR1 and CDR2 sequences are KGHSH and LQKENI. The method was immunoSEQ multiplex PCR; TCRdb's version includes in-frame clones alone and lacks a portion of them. Here the sample spans about 26,000 clones, 82% being singletons. This chain links TRBV18 with TRBJ2-7; 11 positions agree with TRBD1. This TCR was sampled from an adult with non-small cell lung cancer. The sequencing used tumor tissue, collected after neoadjuvant nivolumab, alone or with ipilimumab, at or shortly before surgery. The CDR3 spells CASSLQDRGLQREDYEQYF. CDR3 nucleotides: TGTGCCAGCTCACTTCAGGACAGGGGGCTTCAACGGGAGGACTACGAGCAGTACTTC.